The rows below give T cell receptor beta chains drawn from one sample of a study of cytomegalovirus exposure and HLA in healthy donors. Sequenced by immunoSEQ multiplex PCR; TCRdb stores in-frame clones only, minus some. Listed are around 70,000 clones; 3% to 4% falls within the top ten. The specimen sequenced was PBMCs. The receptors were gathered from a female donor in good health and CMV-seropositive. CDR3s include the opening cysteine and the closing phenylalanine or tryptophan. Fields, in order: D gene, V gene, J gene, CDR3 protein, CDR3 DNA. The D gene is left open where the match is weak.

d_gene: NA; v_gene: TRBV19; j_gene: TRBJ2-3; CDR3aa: CASSIMAGLADTQYF; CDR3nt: TGTGCCAGTAGTATAATGGCAGGGCTCGCAGATACGCAGTATTTT
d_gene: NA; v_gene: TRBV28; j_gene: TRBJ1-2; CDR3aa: CASQGRPNYGYTF; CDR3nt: TGTGCCTCTCAGGGAAGGCCAAACTATGGCTACACCTTC
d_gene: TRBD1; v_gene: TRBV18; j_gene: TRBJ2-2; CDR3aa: CASSLGQGDTGELFF; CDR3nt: TGTGCCAGCTCACTGGGACAGGGGGACACCGGGGAGCTGTTTTTT
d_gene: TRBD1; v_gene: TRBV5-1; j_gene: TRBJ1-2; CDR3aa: CASSPADRVGGYTF; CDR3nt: TGCGCCAGCAGCCCAGCCGACAGGGTGGGTGGCTACACCTTC
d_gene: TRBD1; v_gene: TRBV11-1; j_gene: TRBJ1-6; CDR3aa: CASSLGTGRSPLHF; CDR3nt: TGTGCCAGCAGCCTGGGGACAGGGAGGTCACCCCTCCACTTT
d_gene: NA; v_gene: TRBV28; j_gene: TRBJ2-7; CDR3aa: CASTPLPAGFTYEQYF; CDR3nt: TGTGCCAGCACACCCCTGCCAGCGGGCTTTACCTACGAGCAGTACTTC
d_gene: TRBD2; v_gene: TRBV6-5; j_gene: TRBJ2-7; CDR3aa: CASRESGGLAYEQYF; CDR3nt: TGTGCCAGCAGAGAAAGCGGGGGGCTCGCCTACGAGCAGTACTTC
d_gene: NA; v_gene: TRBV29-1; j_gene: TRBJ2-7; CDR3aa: CSATGLSSYEQYF; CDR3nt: TGCAGCGCCACGGGACTGTCATCCTACGAGCAGTACTTC
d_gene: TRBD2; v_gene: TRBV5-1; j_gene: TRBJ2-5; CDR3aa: CASSLGGSTQETQYF; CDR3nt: TGCGCCAGCAGCTTGGGCGGGAGCACTCAAGAGACCCAGTACTTC
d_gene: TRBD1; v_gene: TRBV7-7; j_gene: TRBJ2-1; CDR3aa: CASSPRGQGGHEQFF; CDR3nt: TGTGCTAGCAGCCCAAGGGGACAGGGGGGCCATGAGCAGTTCTTC
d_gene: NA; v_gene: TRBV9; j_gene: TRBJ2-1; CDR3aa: CASSVGPGDEQFF; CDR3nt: TGTGCCAGCAGCGTAGGCCCGGGGGATGAGCAGTTCTTC
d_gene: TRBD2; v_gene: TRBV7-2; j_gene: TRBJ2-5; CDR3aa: CASSLTSGGKETQYF; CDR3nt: TGTGCCAGCAGCTTGACTAGCGGGGGGAAAGAGACCCAGTACTTC
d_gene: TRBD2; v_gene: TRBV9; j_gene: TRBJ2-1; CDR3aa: CASSGTSVSSDNEQFF; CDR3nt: TGTGCCAGCAGCGGAACTAGCGTCAGCTCCGACAATGAGCAGTTCTTC
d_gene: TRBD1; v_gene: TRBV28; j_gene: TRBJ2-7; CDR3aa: CASSQDRGGEQYF; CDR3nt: TGTGCCAGCAGCCAAGACAGGGGAGGTGAGCAGTACTTC
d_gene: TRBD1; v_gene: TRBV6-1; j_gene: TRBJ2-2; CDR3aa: CASRATGGTGELFF; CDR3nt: TGTGCCAGCAGAGCAACAGGGGGCACCGGGGAGCTGTTTTTT
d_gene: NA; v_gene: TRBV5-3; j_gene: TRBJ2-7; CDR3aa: CARSWVSSDRVYEQYF; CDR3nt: TGTGCCAGAAGCTGGGTGTCATCGGACAGAGTCTACGAGCAGTACTTC
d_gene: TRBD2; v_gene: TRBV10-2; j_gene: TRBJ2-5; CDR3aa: CASSATSGGSQETQYF; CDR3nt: TGCGCCAGCAGTGCCACTAGCGGGGGGTCCCAAGAGACCCAGTACTTC
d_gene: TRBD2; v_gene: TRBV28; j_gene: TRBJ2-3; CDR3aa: CASSGRNTDTQYF; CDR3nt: TGTGCCAGCAGCGGGAGGAACACAGATACGCAGTATTTT
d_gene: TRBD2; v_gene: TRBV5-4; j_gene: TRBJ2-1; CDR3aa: CASRASGGEQFF; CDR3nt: TGTGCCAGCAGGGCTAGCGGGGGGGAGCAGTTCTTC
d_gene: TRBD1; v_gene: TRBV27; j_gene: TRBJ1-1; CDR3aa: CAINRDRESLCPPATEAFF; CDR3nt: TGTGCTATAAACCGGGACAGGGAATCCCTCTGTCCTCCTGCGACTGAAGCTTTCTTT
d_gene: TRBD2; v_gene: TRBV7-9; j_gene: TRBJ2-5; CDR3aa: CASSLGGLAGVETQYF; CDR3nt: TGTGCCAGCAGCTTAGGAGGACTAGCGGGAGTAGAGACCCAGTACTTC
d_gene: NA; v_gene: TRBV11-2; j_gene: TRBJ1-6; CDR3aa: CASRVGNSPLHF; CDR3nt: TGTGCCAGCCGGGTTGGGAATTCACCCCTCCACTTT
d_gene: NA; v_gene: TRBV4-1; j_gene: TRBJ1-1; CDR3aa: CASSVTGGNTEAFF; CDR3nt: TGCGCCAGCAGCGTGACGGGGGGCAACACTGAAGCTTTCTTT
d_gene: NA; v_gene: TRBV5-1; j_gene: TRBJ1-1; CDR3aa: CASSNEGAMNTEAFF; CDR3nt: TGCGCCAGCAGCAACGAAGGGGCAATGAACACTGAAGCTTTCTTT
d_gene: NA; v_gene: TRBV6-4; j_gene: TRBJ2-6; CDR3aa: CASSDSATPDSGANVLTF; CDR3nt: TGTGCCAGCAGTGACTCGGCGACTCCGGACTCTGGGGCCAACGTCCTGACTTTC
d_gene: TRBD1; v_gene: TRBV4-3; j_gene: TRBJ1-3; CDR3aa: CASSQIRGLNYGNTIYF; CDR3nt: TGCGCCAGCAGCCAAATCAGGGGGCTAAACTATGGAAACACCATATATTTT
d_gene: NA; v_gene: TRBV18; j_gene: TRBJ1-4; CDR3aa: CASSPAETANEKLFF; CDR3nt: TGTGCCAGCTCACCAGCGGAGACAGCTAACGAAAAACTGTTTTTT
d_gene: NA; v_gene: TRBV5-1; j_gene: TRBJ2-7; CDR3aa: CASSRADSSEPYEQSF; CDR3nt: TGCGCCAGCAGCAGAGCGGACAGCTCGGAACCATACGAGCAGTCCTTC
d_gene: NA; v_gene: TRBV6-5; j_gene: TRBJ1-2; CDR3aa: CASSYGGNYGYTF; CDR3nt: TGTGCCAGCAGTTACGGGGGCAACTATGGCTACACCTTC
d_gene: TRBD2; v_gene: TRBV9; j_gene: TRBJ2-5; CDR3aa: CASSGLAGDEQGTQYF; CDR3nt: TGTGCCAGCAGCGGACTAGCGGGGGACGAGCAAGGGACCCAGTACTTC
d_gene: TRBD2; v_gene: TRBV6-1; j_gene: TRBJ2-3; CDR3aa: CASSELAGADTQYF; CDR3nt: TGTGCCAGCAGTGAACTAGCGGGGGCAGATACGCAGTATTTT
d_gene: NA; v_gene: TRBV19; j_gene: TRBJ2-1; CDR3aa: CASSPRDFNEQFF; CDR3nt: TGTGCCAGTAGTCCTCGGGACTTTAATGAGCAGTTCTTC
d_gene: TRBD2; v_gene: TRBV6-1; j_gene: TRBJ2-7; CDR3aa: CASRREGVRVYEQYF; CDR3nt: TGTGCCAGTAGGCGGGAGGGTGTTCGAGTCTACGAGCAGTACTTC
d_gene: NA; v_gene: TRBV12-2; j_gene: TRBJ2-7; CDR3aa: CASRPWTSGYEQYF; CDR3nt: TGTGCAAGTCGCCCTTGGACTAGCGGCTACGAGCAGTACTTC
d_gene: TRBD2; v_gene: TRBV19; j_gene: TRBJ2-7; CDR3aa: CASSIRWEGTYEQYF; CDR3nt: TGTGCCAGTAGTATCAGGTGGGAGGGGACCTACGAGCAGTACTTC
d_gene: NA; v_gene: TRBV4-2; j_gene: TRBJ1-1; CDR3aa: CASSQDPTLNTEAFF; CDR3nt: TGTGCCAGCAGCCAAGACCCAACACTGAACACTGAAGCTTTCTTT
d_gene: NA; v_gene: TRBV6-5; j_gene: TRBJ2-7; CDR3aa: CASSSVYEQYF; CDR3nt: TGTGCCAGCAGTTCAGTATACGAGCAGTACTTC
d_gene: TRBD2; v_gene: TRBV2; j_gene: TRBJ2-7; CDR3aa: CASSEGGTGSEQYF; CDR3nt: TGTGCCAGCAGTGAGGGGGGGACGGGCAGCGAGCAGTACTTC
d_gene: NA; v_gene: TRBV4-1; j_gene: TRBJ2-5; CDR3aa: CASSRQVQETQYF; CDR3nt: TGCGCCAGCAGCCGACAGGTCCAAGAGACCCAGTACTTC
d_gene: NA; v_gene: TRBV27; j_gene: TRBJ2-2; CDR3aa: CASSLITGELFF; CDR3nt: TGTGCCAGCAGTTTAATTACAGGGGAGCTGTTTTTT
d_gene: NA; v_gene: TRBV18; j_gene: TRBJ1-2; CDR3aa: CASSADSAAGEVDTF; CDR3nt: TGTGCCAGCTCAGCCGATAGCGCGGCAGGCGAAGTGGACACCTTC
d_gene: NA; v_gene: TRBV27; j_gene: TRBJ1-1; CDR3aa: CASSLYRGRRTEAFF; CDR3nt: TGTGCCAGCAGTTTATATCGGGGGAGGAGGACTGAAGCTTTCTTT